Presented here are 2 T cell receptor beta chains from one specimen sequenced in a study of T cells after yellow fever vaccination. TCRdb recomputed calls from the 5' RACE reads with MiXCR, one row per CDR3 protein. Of over 250,000 distinct CDR3 sequences listed, over 4% were seen once; the top ten hold 20% to 25%. The input for sequencing was PBMCs, taken 5 days after the yellow fever booster vaccination. The receptor set was obtained from a man aged 18 to 35 who received the YFV17D yellow fever vaccine.

The chain has TRBV5-1 and TRBJ2-3, with D unresolved. CDR3 size: 14 residues. Germline assignment: CDR1 SGHRS and CDR2 YFSETQ. Trimming shortened V by 3 bases and J by 1 base, and 9 bases separated the two germline ends. The CDR3 DNA reads TGCGCCAGCAGCTCCTCGTATCGCACAGATACGCAGTATTTT. Residues: CASSSSYRTDTQYF. The full variable domain, with the rest looked up from reference TRBV5-1 and TRBJ2-3, is KAGVTQTPRYLIKTRGQQVTLSCSPISGHRSVSWYQQTPGQGLQFLFEYFSETQRNKGNFPGRFSGRQFSNSRSEMNVSTLELGDSALYLCASSSSYRTDTQYFGPGTRLTVL.

The chain is built from TRBV5-1 and TRBJ1-1; a weak D match, TRBD1 (5 bases). CDR1 is SGHRS and CDR2 is YFSETQ in the germline V gene. V was trimmed by 3 bases and J by 5 bases, leaving 11 bases between them. This CDR3 spans 13 amino acids. CDR3: CASSWGRETEAFF. Written as DNA, the CDR3 is TGCGCCAGCAGCTGGGGGAGAGAGACTGAAGCTTTCTTT.